The 27 T cell receptor beta chains below come from one sample, sequenced in a study of cytomegalovirus exposure and HLA in healthy donors. Clones were read by immunoSEQ multiplex PCR, and TCRdb kept only the in-frame ones, dropping some. The sample has about 130,000 clones; 85% to 90% are singletons. Sequenced material: PBMCs. Receptors originate from a woman aged 25 to 39 in good health and CMV-seropositive.

The chain couples TRBV5-1 to TRBJ2-3; TRBD2 matches 10 bases. The germline gives CDR1 SGHRS, CDR2 YFSETQ. The CDR3 consists of 14 residues. The junction had 6 bases not matched to a gene; V was cut back by 5 bases and J by 6 bases. The DNA of the CDR3 is TGCGCCAGCAGTTTAGCGGGAGGTTTGGATACGCAGTATTTT. This codes for CASSLAGGLDTQYF. The whole variable domain, filled in from reference TRBV5-1 and TRBJ2-3, reads KAGVTQTPRYLIKTRGQQVTLSCSPISGHRSVSWYQQTPGQGLQFLFEYFSETQRNKGNFPGRFSGRQFSNSRSEMNVSTLELGDSALYLCASSLAGGLDTQYFGPGTRLTVL.

This clone showed up just a few times. V and J are TRBV27 and TRBJ1-6; 10 bases fit TRBD1. CDR3 length: 14 residues. Trimming cost V 6 bases and J 7 bases; bases outside gene matches: 3. The germline CDR1 and CDR2 sequences are MNHEY and SMNVEV (reference sequence). The CDR3 sequence: CASSPGQGNSPLHF. The CDR3, as DNA: TGTGCCAGCAGCCCGGGACAGGGGAATTCACCCCTCCACTTT.

The chain recombines TRBV28 with TRBJ1-2; 10 bases match TRBD1. The ends lost 2 bases at V and 6 bases at J; junction bases unmatched: 3. Germline assignment: CDR1 MDHEN and CDR2 SYDVKM. This CDR3 is built from 14 residues. DNA for the CDR3: TGTGCCAGCAGTTTAACGACAGGGGGCCATGGCTACACCTTC. Translation gives CASSLTTGGHGYTF.

CDR3 residues: CAISESLTGRGSQETQYF. CDR3 DNA sequence: TGTGCCATCAGTGAGTCGTTAACGGGCCGGGGTTCTCAAGAGACCCAGTACTTC. The chain uses TRBV10-3 and TRBJ2-5, with D possibly matching TRBD2 (5 bases). Germline-derived CDR1 and CDR2 are ENHRY and SYGVKD. The CDR3 sequence is 18 residues long. V lost 0 bases, J lost 2 bases, and 19 bases lay in between.

The rearrangement links TRBV9 to TRBJ2-7; 7 bases agree with TRBD2. The CDR3 loop spans 14 amino acids. Germline lookup yields CDR1 SGDLS and CDR2 YYNGEE. V was pared by 0 bases and J by 3 bases, with 3 bases of the junction left unmatched. The CDR3 loop reads CASSVGAGIYEQYF. The CDR3 nucleotides are TGTGCCAGCAGCGTAGGAGCGGGAATCTACGAGCAGTACTTC.

The chain joins TRBV5-8 to TRBJ2-1; tentative D call: TRBD2 (5 bases). Trimming left V 3 bases short and J 4 bases short, with 11 bases between. Germline V gives CDR1 SGHTS, CDR2 YDEGEE. CDR3 length: 14 residues. CDR3 amino acids: CASSYSRGYNEQFF. CDR3 nucleotides: TGTGCCAGCAGCTACAGCCGCGGGTACAATGAGCAGTTCTTC. Full variable domain (outside the CDR3, taken from reference TRBV5-8 and TRBJ2-1): EAGVTQSPTHLIKTRGQQATLRCSPISGHTSVYWYQQALGLGLQFLLWYDEGEERNRGNFPPRFSGRQFPNYSSELNVNALELEDSALYLCASSYSRGYNEQFFGPGTRLTVL.

The CDR3 bases are TGTGCCAGCAGTTCGGGCGGGAGGAGGAACGAGCAGTACTTC. Its translation: CASSSGGRRNEQYF. This sequence joins TRBV28 and TRBJ2-7; TRBD2 agrees at 8 bases. Germline CDR1 and CDR2: MDHEN and SYDVKM. V shed 4 bases and J 5 bases; nucleotides not matched to a gene: 7. CDR3 length: 14 amino acids.

A note on this clone: Its ends do not fully match the called genes, so a read error is possible. The V and J genes are TRBV4-1 and TRBJ2-1, with 8 bases that match TRBD1. CDR1 is MGHRA, CDR2 YSYEKL, per germline. This CDR3 is built from 18 residues. The CDR3 DNA reads TGCGCCAGCAGTCAAGACAGGGGCTGGCTAAGTACCCCGAATGAGCAGTTCTTC. Its translation: CASSQDRGWLSTPNEQFF.

This clone appeared a few times. This chain connects TRBV18 to TRBJ2-2; D unclear. This CDR3 has 15 residues. V was pared by 1 base and J by 5 bases, with 11 bases between. In germline, CDR1 is KGHSH, CDR2 LQKENI. The CDR3 here is CASSPLGGRTGELFF. Here the CDR3 DNA reads TGTGCCAGCTCACCACTCGGCGGTCGTACCGGGGAGCTGTTTTTT.

The chain is built from TRBV2 and TRBJ1-2, with D hard to call. Germline assignment: CDR1 SNHLY and CDR2 FYNNEI. This CDR3 spans 10 amino acids. Trimming took off 8 bases at V and 3 bases at J, with 4 bases between the two ends. Here the CDR3 reads CASFDYGYTF. The CDR3, as DNA: TGTGCCAGCTTCGACTATGGCTACACCTTC.

This sequence joins TRBV18 and TRBJ1-1, with D possibly matching TRBD1 (5 bases). Trimming took 3 bases from V and 4 from J, leaving 9 bases between them. CDR1 is KGHSH and CDR2 is LQKENI in the germline V gene. The CDR3 has 13 residues. CDR3 DNA sequence: TGTGCCAGCTCACCCCCGGGGGGCACTGAAGCTTTCTTT. Protein: CASSPPGGTEAFF.

The CDR3 DNA follows: TGTGCCAGCAGCTCCCGGGTCGCTCAGGGTTCCTACGAGCAGTACTTC. Encoded protein: CASSSRVAQGSYEQYF. The chain employs TRBV7-9 and TRBJ2-7; a weak D match, TRBD1 (5 bases). CDR1 and CDR2 (germline): SEHNR, FQNEAQ (reference sequence). V was cut by 4 bases and J by 1 base, with 17 bases left in between. The CDR3 has 16 amino acids. Full variable domain (remainder filled in from reference TRBV7-9 and TRBJ2-7): DTGVSQNPRHKITKRGQNVTFRCDPISEHNRLYWYRQTLGQGPEFLTYFQNEAQLEKSRLLSDRFSAERPKGSFSTLEIQRTEQGDSAMYLCASSSRVAQGSYEQYFGPGTRLTVT.

This chain connects TRBV7-8 to TRBJ1-1; D ambiguous. Trimming pared 5 bases from V and 3 bases from J, leaving 10 bases between. Per germline, CDR1 SGHVS and CDR2 FQNEAQ. This CDR3 region has 13 residues. CDR3 bases: TGTGCCAGCAGCCCCCGGTGGTACACTGAAGCTTTCTTT. Its translation: CASSPRWYTEAFF.

The genes are TRBV5-5 and TRBJ2-7; TRBD2 aligns across 9 bases. This CDR3 is 15 amino acids long. V gave up 1 base and J gave up 4 bases; unmatched junction bases: 6. CDR1 and CDR2 from the germline V gene are SGHKS and YYEKEE (reference sequence). CDR3 DNA sequence: TGTGCCAGCAGCTTGAGTAGCGGGAGCTGGTACGAGCAGTACTTC. Translation gives CASSLSSGSWYEQYF.

This clone was recorded once. The chain couples TRBV6-5 to TRBJ1-4; D not resolved. Germline values: CDR1 MNHEY, CDR2 SVGAGI. The CDR3 is 15 residues long. The V and J ends lost 2 bases and 5 bases respectively, with 12 bases between them. CDR3 residues: CASSYDAGGNEKLFF. DNA for the CDR3: TGTGCCAGCAGTTACGACGCGGGAGGAAATGAAAAACTGTTTTTT.

CDR3 sequence: CASSLGGTGSKQYF. Written as DNA, the CDR3 is TGTGCCAGCAGCTTAGGGGGGACAGGGTCGAAGCAGTACTTC. This chain uses TRBV11-2 with TRBJ2-7; 9 bases map to TRBD1. Per germline, CDR1 SGHAT and CDR2 FQNNGV. The CDR3 contains 14 residues. J was trimmed by 8 bases and V by 1 base; bases with no gene match: 6.

V usage is TRBV10-3 and J usage is TRBJ2-3; TRBD2 matches at 8 bases. CDR1 is ENHRY, CDR2 SYGVKD, per germline. V dropped 3 bases and J dropped 5; count of bases not matched to a gene: 7. The CDR3 covers 15 residues. CDR3 amino acids: CAISDVAGREDTQYF. CDR3 nucleotide sequence: TGTGCCATCAGTGACGTAGCGGGACGGGAAGATACGCAGTATTTT.

This chain links TRBV7-9 with TRBJ2-7, with TRBD1 matching 11 bases. From germline, CDR1 is SEHNR and CDR2 FQNEAQ (reference sequence). The V gene end was trimmed by 5 bases and the J gene end by 3 bases; junction bases not matched to a gene: 6. This CDR3 has 15 residues. This CDR3 reads CASSLRTGGIYEQYF. CDR3 nucleotides: TGTGCCAGCAGCCTACGGACAGGGGGCATCTACGAGCAGTACTTC.

The V gene is TRBV9, the J gene TRBJ2-3; no firm D call. The CDR3 is 14 residues long. Germline CDR1 SGDLS, CDR2 YYNGEE. Trimming removed 0 bases at V and 0 bases at J, with 5 bases between. In nucleotides, the CDR3 is TGTGCCAGCAGCGTAGTAGCTAGCACAGATACGCAGTATTTT. This encodes CASSVVASTDTQYF.

The chain is built from TRBV20-1 and TRBJ2-3; D perhaps matches TRBD1 (6 bases). This CDR3 contains 11 residues. Between the trimmed V and J ends, which lost 4 bases and 5 bases, there was a span of 7 bases. CDR1 and CDR2 (germline): DFQATT, SNEGSKA (reference sequence). CDR3 nucleotide sequence: TGCAGTGCTACGACAGGAGATACGCAGTATTTT. This encodes CSATTGDTQYF.

The V call is TRBV6-5, the J call TRBJ2-7; 7 bases map to TRBD1. V was pared by 0 bases and J by 3 bases, with 5 bases of the junction left unmatched. Germline V lookup: CDR1 MNHEY, CDR2 SVGAGI. The CDR3 is 15 amino acids. In DNA form, the CDR3 reads TGTGCCAGCAGTTACTCCCGACAGGGCGTCTACGAGCAGTACTTC. It encodes CASSYSRQGVYEQYF.

The chain employs TRBV6-5 and TRBJ1-6; D is uncertain. V lost 6 bases to trimming and J lost 7 bases, with 16 bases between them. CDR3 length: 15 residues. The V gene's germline CDR1 is MNHEY and CDR2 SVGAGI. The CDR3 DNA is TGTGCCAGCAGCTACCTCCCGGGATTGAATTCACCCCTCCACTTT. It specifies CASSYLPGLNSPLHF.

The chain recombines TRBV28 with TRBJ2-7, with D unresolved. The CDR3 is 15 amino acids. Germline CDR1 MDHEN, CDR2 SYDVKM. V was trimmed by 6 bases and J by 3 bases, leaving 18 bases between them. In DNA, the CDR3 is TGTGCCAGCAGCACCCGAGTAGAAAGTTTCTACGAGCAGTACTTC. As protein: CASSTRVESFYEQYF.

This clone is a singleton in its sample. The chain recombines TRBV10-3 with TRBJ2-5, with 9 bases fitting TRBD2. J gave up 7 bases and V 4 bases, and 16 bases lay outside the gene matches. CDR1 and CDR2 from the germline V gene are ENHRY and SYGVKD. The CDR3 loop spans 17 amino acids. The DNA for the CDR3 is TGTGCCATCAGTGGAGAGAGCGGGGGGAATCCGCCAGGGACCCAGTACTTC. Translating gives CAISGESGGNPPGTQYF.

The chain employs TRBV7-9 and TRBJ2-7, with D possibly matching TRBD2 (6 bases). V was clipped by 3 bases and J by 1 base, with 10 bases between them. The CDR3 is made up of 14 amino acids. Germline lookup yields CDR1 SEHNR and CDR2 FQNEAQ (reference sequence). CDR3 coding DNA: TGTGCCAGCAGCTTGGGGACTGGTTCCTACGAGCAGTACTTC. Translation gives CASSLGTGSYEQYF.

This clone was detected once. The chain carries TRBV5-1 and TRBJ2-1; 13 positions agree with TRBD2. Germline CDR1 is SGHRS and CDR2 is YFSETQ. V lost 0 bases and J lost 5; bases outside the gene matches: 8. This CDR3 comprises 18 residues. The CDR3 loop is CASSLGRTSGGSNNEQFF. The CDR3, as DNA: TGCGCCAGCAGCTTGGGCCGGACTAGCGGGGGTTCCAACAATGAGCAGTTCTTC.

The sample holds one count of this clone. The chain combines TRBV4-1 with TRBJ2-7; TRBD2 matches at 7 bases. V shed 2 bases and J 0 bases; nucleotides not matched to a gene: 7. The CDR3 runs to 16 residues. In germline, CDR1 is MGHRA, CDR2 YSYEKL. CDR3 DNA: TGCGCCAGCAGCCAAACGGGAGGCTACAGCTCCTACGAGCAGTACTTC. It is translated as CASSQTGGYSSYEQYF.